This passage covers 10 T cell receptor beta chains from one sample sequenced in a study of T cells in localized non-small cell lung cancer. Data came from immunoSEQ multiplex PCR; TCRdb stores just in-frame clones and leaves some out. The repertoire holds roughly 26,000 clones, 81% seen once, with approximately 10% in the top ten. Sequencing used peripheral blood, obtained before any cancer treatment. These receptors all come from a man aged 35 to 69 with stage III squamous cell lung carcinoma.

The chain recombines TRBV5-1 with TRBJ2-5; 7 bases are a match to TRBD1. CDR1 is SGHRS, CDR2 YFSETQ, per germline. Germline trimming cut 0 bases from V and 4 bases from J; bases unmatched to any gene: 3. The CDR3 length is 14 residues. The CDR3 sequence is CASSLARGRETQYF. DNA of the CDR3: TGCGCCAGCAGCTTGGCAAGGGGGCGAGAGACCCAGTACTTC.

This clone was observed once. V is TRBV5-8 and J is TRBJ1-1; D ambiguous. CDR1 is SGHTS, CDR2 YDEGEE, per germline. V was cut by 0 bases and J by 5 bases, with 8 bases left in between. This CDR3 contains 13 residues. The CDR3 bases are TGTGCCAGCAGCTTGGGACCTATAACTGAAGCTTTCTTT. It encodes CASSLGPITEAFF. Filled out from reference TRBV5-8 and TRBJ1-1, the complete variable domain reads EAGVTQSPTHLIKTRGQQATLRCSPISGHTSVYWYQQALGLGLQFLLWYDEGEERNRGNFPPRFSGRQFPNYSSELNVNALELEDSALYLCASSLGPITEAFFGQGTRLTVV.

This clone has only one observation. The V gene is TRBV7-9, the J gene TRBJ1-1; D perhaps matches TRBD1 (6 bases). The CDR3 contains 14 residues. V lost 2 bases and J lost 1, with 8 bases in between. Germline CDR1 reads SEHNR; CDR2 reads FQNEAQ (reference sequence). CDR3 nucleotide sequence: TGTGCCAGCAGCTTACAGGGGACGAACACTGAAGCTTTCTTT. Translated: CASSLQGTNTEAFF.

The CDR3, as DNA: TGTGCCAGCAGTTCCCGCGCCAGGATCCCAGATACGCAGTATTTT. This encodes CASSSRARIPDTQYF. This chain uses TRBV28 with TRBJ2-3; D ambiguous. The V and J ends lost 4 bases and 4 bases respectively, with 15 bases between them. The germline gives CDR1 MDHEN, CDR2 SYDVKM. The CDR3 length is 15 residues.

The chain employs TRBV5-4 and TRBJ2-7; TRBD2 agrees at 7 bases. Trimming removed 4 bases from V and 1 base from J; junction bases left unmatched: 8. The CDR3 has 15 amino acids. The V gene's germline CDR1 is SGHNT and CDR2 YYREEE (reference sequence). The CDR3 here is CASSLKLAQSYEQYV. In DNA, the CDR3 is TGTGCCAGCAGCCTTAAACTAGCGCAGTCCTACGAGCAGTACGTC.

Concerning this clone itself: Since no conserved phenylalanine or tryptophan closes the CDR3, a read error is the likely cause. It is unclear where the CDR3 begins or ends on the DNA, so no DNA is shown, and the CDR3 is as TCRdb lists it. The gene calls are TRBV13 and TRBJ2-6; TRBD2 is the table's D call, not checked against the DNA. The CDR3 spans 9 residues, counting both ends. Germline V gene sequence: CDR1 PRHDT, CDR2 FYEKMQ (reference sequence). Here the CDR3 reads CASSLRVHG.

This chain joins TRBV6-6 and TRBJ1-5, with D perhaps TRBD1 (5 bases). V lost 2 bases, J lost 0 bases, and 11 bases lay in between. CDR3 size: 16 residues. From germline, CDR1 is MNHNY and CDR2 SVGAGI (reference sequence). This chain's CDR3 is CASSYLAGSSNQPQHF. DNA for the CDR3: TGTGCCAGCAGTTACCTCGCAGGGTCTAGCAATCAGCCCCAGCATTTT.

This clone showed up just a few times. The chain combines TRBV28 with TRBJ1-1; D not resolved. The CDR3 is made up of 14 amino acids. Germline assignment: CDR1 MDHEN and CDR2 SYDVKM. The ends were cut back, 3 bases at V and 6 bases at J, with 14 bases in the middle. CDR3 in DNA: TGTGCCAGCAGTTTGGAGGGCGGGAGCTCTGAAGCTTTCTTT. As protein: CASSLEGGSSEAFF.

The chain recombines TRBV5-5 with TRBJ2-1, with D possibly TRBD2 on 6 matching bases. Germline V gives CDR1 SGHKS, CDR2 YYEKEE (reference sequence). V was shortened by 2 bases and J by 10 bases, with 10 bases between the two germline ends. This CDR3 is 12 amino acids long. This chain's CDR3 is CASSFPGREQFF. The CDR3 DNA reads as TGTGCCAGCAGCTTCCCGGGGAGGGAGCAGTTCTTC. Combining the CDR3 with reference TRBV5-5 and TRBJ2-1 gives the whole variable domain DAGVTQSPTHLIKTRGQQVTLRCSPISGHKSVSWYQQVLGQGPQFIFQYYEKEERGRGNFPDRFSARQFPNYSSELNVNALLLGDSALYLCASSFPGREQFFGPGTRLTVL.

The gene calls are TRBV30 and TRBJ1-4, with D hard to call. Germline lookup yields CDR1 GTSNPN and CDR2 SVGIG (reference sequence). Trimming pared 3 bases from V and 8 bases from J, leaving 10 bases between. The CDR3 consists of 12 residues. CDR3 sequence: CAWRGMGEKLFF. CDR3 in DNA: TGTGCCTGGAGAGGGATGGGGGAAAAACTGTTTTTT. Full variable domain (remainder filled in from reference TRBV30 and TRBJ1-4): SQTIHQWPATLVQPVGSPLSLECTVEGTSNPNLYWYRQAAGRGLQLLFYSVGIGQISSEVPQNLSASRPQDRQFILSSKKLLLSDSGFYLCAWRGMGEKLFFGSGTQLSVL.